This T cell receptor beta chain came from a study of Ad26.COV2.S vaccination and SARS-CoV-2 variants. Study summary: Intramuscularly, Ad26.COV2.S was given either once or twice, 56 days apart.

As to treatment: over 15 received Ad26.COV2.S at low or high dose, single or two shots; several received placebo; per-sample allocation not given. Samples came from day 63 after the first vaccine or placebo injection. The individual, an adult aged 18-55 years, was a donor in Boston. For this clone: Its antigen is currently unknown.

This CDR3 has 13 residues. Germline CDR1 and CDR2: MNHEY and SVGEGT. Trimming shortened V by 4 bases and J by 2 bases, and 9 bases separated the two germline ends. Study-wide findings and caveats: After vaccination, substantial breadth of spike-specific CD8+ and CD4+ responses was reported. Vaccine and placebo groups showed comparable non-spike TCR breadth.

Here immunoSEQ multiplex PCR was the method, and the copy in TCRdb shows in-frame clones only, minus some. This table has around 340,000 clones, approximately 86% appearing once. The TCR was taken from a person aged 18-60 years who received the Ad26.COV2.S COVID-19 vaccine or a placebo. Specimen: peripheral blood, collected in a trial of Ad26.COV2.S vaccine versus placebo. The rearrangement joins TRBV6-2 or TRBV6-3 to TRBJ2-7; no clear D. The CDR3 is CASSWPDTYEQYF. In DNA, the CDR3 is TGTGCCAGCAGTTGGCCAGATACCTACGAGCAGTACTTC.